This TCR beta chain originates from a study of blood T cell repertoires in COVID-19. Study-level background: Researchers got acute and convalescent COVID-19 samples from the United States, Italy and Spain. From T cells, B-cell-depleted T cells, or PBMCs came the material, which was cDNA or gDNA.

Germline V lookup: CDR1 LGHDT, CDR2 YNNKEL (reference sequence). V gave up 0 bases and J gave up 9 bases; unmatched junction bases: 10. CDR3 length equals 15 residues. Enrollees, roughly 18 to 89 years old, lived in around 23 US areas. Symptom resolution, clearance, or two negative PCRs marked the recovered donors of Cohort 3. The assay was immunoSEQ multiplex PCR, and TCRdb's table has in-frame clones only and misses some. The table shows 190,000 or so clones, with 75% to 90% occurring only once. This chain uses TRBV3-1 (or the pseudogene TRBV3-2) with TRBJ1-1; 7 positions agree with TRBD1. The source of this sequence is a man aged 40-55 years who had recovered from COVID-19. The source material was PBMCs or T cells enriched from blood (not recorded which). The CDR3 spells CASSQEGVQGTQAFF. CDR3 sequence (DNA): TGTGCCAGCAGCCAAGAAGGGGTACAGGGGACTCAAGCTTTCTTT.